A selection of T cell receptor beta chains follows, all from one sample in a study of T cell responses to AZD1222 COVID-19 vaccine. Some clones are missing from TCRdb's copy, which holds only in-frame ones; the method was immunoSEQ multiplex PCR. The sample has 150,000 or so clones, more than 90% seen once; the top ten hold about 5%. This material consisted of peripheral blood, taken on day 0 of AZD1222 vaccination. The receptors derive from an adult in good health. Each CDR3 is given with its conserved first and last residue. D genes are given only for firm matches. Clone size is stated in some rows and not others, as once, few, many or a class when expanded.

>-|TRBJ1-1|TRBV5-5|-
CASRALVKNTEAFF
TGTGCCAGCAGAGCATTGGTAAAGAACACTGAAGCTTTCTTT
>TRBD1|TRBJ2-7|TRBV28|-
CASNGGQAAFYEQYF
TGTGCCAGCAACGGCGGACAGGCGGCCTTTTACGAGCAGTACTTC
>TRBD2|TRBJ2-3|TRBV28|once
CASSQGGLATKGDTQYF
TGTGCCAGCAGCCAGGGGGGACTAGCAACAAAGGGGGATACGCAGTATTTT
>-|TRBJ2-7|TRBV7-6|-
CASSLEEGTGYEQYF
TGTGCCAGCAGCTTAGAGGAGGGGACCGGCTACGAGCAGTACTTC
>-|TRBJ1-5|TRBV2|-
CASSENRNQPQHF
TGTGCCAGCAGTGAAAACCGCAATCAGCCCCAGCATTTT
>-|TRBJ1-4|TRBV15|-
CATSEGGRGVFEKLFF
TGTGCCACCAGCGAAGGCGGCAGGGGAGTGTTTGAAAAACTGTTTTTT
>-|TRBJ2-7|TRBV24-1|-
CATNPARWGLSSYEQYF
TGTGCCACCAATCCCGCGAGGTGGGGGTTAAGCTCCTACGAGCAGTACTTC
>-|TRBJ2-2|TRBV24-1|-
CATSDFFSGPGELFF
TGTGCCACCAGTGATTTTTTCTCTGGACCGGGGGAGCTGTTTTTT
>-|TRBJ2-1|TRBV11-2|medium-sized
CASSLMLGNEQFF
TGTGCCAGCAGCTTAATGTTGGGAAATGAGCAGTTCTTC
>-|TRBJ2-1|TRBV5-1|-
CASSLGVGPYNEQFF
TGCGCCAGCAGCTTGGGGGTAGGTCCCTACAATGAGCAGTTCTTC
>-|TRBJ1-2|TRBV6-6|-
CASSYGQQSNYGYTF
TGTGCCAGCAGTTACGGTCAGCAATCAAACTATGGCTACACCTTC
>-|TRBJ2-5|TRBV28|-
CASSPRTVQVETQYF
TGTGCCAGCAGCCCCCGGACAGTTCAAGTTGAAACCCAGTACTTC
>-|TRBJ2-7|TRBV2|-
CASTRSYEQYF
TGTGCCAGCACCCGGTCCTACGAGCAGTACTTC
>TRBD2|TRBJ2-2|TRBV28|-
CATALAGGPTGELFF
TGTGCCACGGCCTTAGCGGGGGGGCCCACCGGGGAGCTGTTTTTT
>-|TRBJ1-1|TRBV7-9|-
CASRWGQNTEAFF
TGTGCCAGCAGGTGGGGACAGAACACTGAAGCTTTCTTT
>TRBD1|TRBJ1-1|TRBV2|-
CASSEGQMNTEAFF
TGTGCCAGCAGTGAGGGACAGATGAACACTGAAGCTTTCTTT
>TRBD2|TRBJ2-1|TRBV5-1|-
CASSLTTSGIYDEQFF
TGCGCCAGCAGCCTAACGACTAGCGGGATTTACGATGAGCAGTTCTTC
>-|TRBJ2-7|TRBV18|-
CASSPEPLYEQYF
TGTGCCAGCTCACCGGAACCGCTCTACGAGCAGTACTTC